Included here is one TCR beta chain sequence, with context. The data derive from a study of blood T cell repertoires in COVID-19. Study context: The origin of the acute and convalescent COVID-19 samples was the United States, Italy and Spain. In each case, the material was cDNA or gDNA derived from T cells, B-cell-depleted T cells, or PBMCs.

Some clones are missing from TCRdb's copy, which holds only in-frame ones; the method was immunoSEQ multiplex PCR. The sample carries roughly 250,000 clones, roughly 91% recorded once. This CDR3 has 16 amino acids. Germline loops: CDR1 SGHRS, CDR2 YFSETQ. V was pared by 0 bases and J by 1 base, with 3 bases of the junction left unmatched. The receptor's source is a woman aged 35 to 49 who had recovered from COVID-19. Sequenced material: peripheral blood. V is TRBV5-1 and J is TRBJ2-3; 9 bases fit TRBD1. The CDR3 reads CASSLAGTGRTDTQYF. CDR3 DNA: TGCGCCAGCAGCTTGGCCGGGACAGGGCGCACAGATACGCAGTATTTT.